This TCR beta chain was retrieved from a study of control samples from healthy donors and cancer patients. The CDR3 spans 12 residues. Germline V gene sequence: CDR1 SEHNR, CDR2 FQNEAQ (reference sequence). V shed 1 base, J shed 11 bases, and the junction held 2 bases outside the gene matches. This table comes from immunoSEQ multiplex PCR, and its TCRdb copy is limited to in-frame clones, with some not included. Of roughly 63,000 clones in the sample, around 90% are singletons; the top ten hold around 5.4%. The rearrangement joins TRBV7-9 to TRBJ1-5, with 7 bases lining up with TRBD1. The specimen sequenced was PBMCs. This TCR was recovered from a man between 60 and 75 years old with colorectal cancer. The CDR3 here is CASSLDRGTQHF. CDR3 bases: TGTGCCAGCAGCTTAGACAGGGGTACCCAGCATTTT.